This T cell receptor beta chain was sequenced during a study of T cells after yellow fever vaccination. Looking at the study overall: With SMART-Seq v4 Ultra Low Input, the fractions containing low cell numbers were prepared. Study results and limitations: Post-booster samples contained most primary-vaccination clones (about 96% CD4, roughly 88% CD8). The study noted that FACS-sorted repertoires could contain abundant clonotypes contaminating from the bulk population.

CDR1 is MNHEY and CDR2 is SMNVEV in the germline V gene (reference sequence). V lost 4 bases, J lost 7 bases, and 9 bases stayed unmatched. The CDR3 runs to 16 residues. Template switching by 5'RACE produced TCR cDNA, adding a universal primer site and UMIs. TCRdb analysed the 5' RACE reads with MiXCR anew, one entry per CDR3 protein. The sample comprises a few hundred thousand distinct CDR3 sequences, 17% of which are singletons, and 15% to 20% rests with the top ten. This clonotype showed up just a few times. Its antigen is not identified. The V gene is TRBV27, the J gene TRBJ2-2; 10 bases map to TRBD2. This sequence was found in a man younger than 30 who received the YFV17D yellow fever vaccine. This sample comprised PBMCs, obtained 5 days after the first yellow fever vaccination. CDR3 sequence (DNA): TGTGCCAGCAGTTCCCAGCGGGGGGGCCCCGGCGGGGAGCTGTTTTTT. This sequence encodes CASSSQRGGPGGELFF.